This entry describes one TCR beta chain. Germline V gene data show CDR1 as SEHNR and CDR2 as FQNEAQ (reference sequence). The CDR3 contains 14 residues. The ends were cut back, 5 bases at V and 2 bases at J, with 9 bases in the middle. The sample belongs to a study of blood T cell repertoires in COVID-19. Study as a whole: The analysed material was cDNA or gDNA that came from T cells, B-cell-depleted T cells, or PBMCs.

Here immunoSEQ multiplex PCR was the method, and the copy in TCRdb shows in-frame clones only, minus some. The profile covers about 150,000 clones, with under 85% appearing a single time and 3.7% taken by the ten largest. This rearrangement joins TRBV7-9 to TRBJ2-2; D possibly corresponds to TRBD1 (5 bases). The sequence came from a woman aged 80 or over with acute or convalescent COVID-19. What was sequenced was peripheral blood. This CDR3 is CASSLQENTGELFF. The CDR3, as DNA: TGTGCCAGCAGCCTACAGGAAAACACCGGGGAGCTGTTTTTT. The variable domain in full, with the rest retrieved from reference TRBV7-9 and TRBJ2-2, is DTGVSQNPRHKITKRGQNVTFRCDPISEHNRLYWYRQTLGQGPEFLTYFQNEAQLEKSRLLSDRFSAERPKGSFSTLEIQRTEQGDSAMYLCASSLQENTGELFFGEGSRLTVL.